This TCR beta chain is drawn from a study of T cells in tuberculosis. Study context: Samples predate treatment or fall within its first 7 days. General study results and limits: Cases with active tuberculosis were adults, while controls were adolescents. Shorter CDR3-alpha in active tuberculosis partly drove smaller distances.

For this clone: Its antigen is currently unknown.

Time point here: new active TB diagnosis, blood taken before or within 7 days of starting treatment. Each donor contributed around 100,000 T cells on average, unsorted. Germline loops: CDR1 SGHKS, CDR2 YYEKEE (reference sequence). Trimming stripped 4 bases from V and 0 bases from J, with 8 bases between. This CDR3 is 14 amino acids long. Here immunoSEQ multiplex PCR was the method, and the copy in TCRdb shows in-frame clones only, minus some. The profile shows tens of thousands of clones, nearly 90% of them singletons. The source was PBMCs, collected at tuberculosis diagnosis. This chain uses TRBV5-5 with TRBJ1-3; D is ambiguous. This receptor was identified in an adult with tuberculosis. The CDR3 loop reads CASSVPGSGNTIYF. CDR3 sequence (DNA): TGTGCCAGCAGCGTTCCGGGCTCTGGAAACACCATATATTTT.